The present entry profiles one T cell receptor (beta chain) with its context. Libraries were prepared by immunoSEQ multiplex PCR; TCRdb keeps only in-frame clonotypes and omits some of them. Here the sample spans approximately 240,000 clones, 86% being singletons. The data were obtained in a study of blood T cell repertoires in COVID-19. The CDR3 spans 16 residues. V was trimmed by 0 bases and J by 6 bases, leaving 16 bases between them. Germline CDR1 is MNHNS and CDR2 is SASEGT. The receptor comes from a woman aged 50 to 65 in a cohort exposed to, infected with or recovered from COVID-19 (not recorded which). Source material: PBMCs or T cells enriched from blood (not recorded which). This chain links TRBV6-1 with TRBJ2-3, with D tentatively TRBD2 (7 bases). In DNA form, the CDR3 reads TGTGCCAGCAGTGAAGCGGGATGGGGGGGGCTCGATACGCAGTATTTT. It translates to CASSEAGWGGLDTQYF.